Below are 27 T cell receptor beta chains sequenced from a single sample in a study of T-cell reconstitution after alpha-beta-depleted transplantation in children. As it was prepared, the TCRbeta library received unique molecular identifiers. Via MiXCR, TCRdb re-called the PCR reads, giving one row per CDR3 protein. Of roughly 500,000 distinct CDR3 sequences in the sample, about 31% are singletons; the top ten hold about 2.3%. The sequencing used PBMCs from the stem cell graft donor, collected from the stem cell graft. The source of these receptors is a human donor who donated a stem cell graft to a child with aplastic anemia.

This clonotype was counted a few times. This rearrangement joins TRBV29-1 to TRBJ2-7; 9 positions agree with TRBD1. CDR3 length: 14 amino acids. Germline lookup yields CDR1 SQVTM and CDR2 ANQGSEA. J was trimmed by 6 bases and V by 2 bases; bases with no gene match: 8. The CDR3 coding sequence is TGCAGCGTTGAAATCGCGGGACAGGGCCGCGAGCAGTACGTC. Residues: CSVEIAGQGREQYV.

The rearrangement uses TRBV15 and TRBJ2-5; no firm D call. Per the germline V gene, CDR1 is LNHNV and CDR2 is YYDKDF (reference sequence). CDR3 length equals 15 residues. V lost 0 bases and J 2 bases, leaving 10 bases between the germline ends. The CDR3 region has the DNA TGTGCCACCAGCAGAGATCCCAGACTGCAAGAGACCCAGTACTTC. It encodes CATSRDPRLQETQYF.

J is TRBJ2-7 and V is TRBV6-1; 8 bases are a match to TRBD2. J was trimmed by 2 bases and V by 1 base; bases with no gene match: 7. CDR1 and CDR2 from the germline V gene are MNHNS and SASEGT. The CDR3 has 16 amino acids. In nucleotides, the CDR3 is TGTGCCAGCAGTGAAGTTGGGCTAGCGGGCCCCTACGAGCAGTACGTC. This codes for CASSEVGLAGPYEQYV.

This clonotype was observed a handful of times. The rearrangement links TRBV15 to TRBJ2-1; no firm D call. This CDR3 is built from 14 residues. Germline lookup yields CDR1 LNHNV and CDR2 YYDKDF (reference sequence). V was cut by 0 bases and J by 2 bases, with 5 bases left in between. CDR3 region: CATSRDMTYNEQFF. CDR3 nucleotides: TGTGCCACCAGCAGAGATATGACCTACAATGAGCAGTTCTTC. The full variable domain, in which reference TRBV15 and TRBJ2-1 provide the parts outside the CDR3, is DAMVIQNPRYQVTQFGKPVTLSCSQTLNHNVMYWYQQKSSQAPKLLFHYYDKDFNNEADTPDNFQSRRPNTSFCFLDIRSPGLGDTAMYLCATSRDMTYNEQFFGPGTRLTVL.

This chain joins TRBV29-1 and TRBJ2-5; no firm D call. The germline V gene encodes CDR1 SQVTM and CDR2 ANQGSEA. This CDR3 comprises 12 residues. The ends were cut back, 5 bases at V and 1 base at J, with 8 bases in the middle. The CDR3 reads CSVKKGQETQYF. The CDR3 nucleotides are TGCAGCGTTAAAAAGGGCCAAGAGACCCAGTACTTC.

This clonotype was counted a few times. This chain uses TRBV6-1 with TRBJ2-1, with 9 bases aligning to TRBD1. CDR1 and CDR2 from the germline V gene are MNHNS and SASEGT. V lost 7 bases, J lost 5 bases, and 12 bases stayed unmatched. This CDR3 has 16 residues. The CDR3 here is CASTPGTGRPDNEQFF. CDR3 in DNA: TGTGCCAGCACCCCAGGGACAGGGAGGCCCGACAATGAGCAGTTCTTC.

The chain employs TRBV15 and TRBJ1-6, with D possibly matching TRBD1 (5 bases). This CDR3 contains 14 residues. Germline-derived CDR1 and CDR2 are LNHNV and YYDKDF (reference sequence). The V end lost 4 bases, the J end lost 7 bases, and 11 bases lay between the germline ends. The CDR3 loop is CATSIGGGNSPLHF. The DNA for the CDR3 is TGTGCCACCAGCATTGGGGGGGGGAATTCACCCCTCCACTTT. The complete variable domain, with remaining parts taken from reference TRBV15 and TRBJ1-6, reads DAMVIQNPRYQVTQFGKPVTLSCSQTLNHNVMYWYQQKSSQAPKLLFHYYDKDFNNEADTPDNFQSRRPNTSFCFLDIRSPGLGDTAMYLCATSIGGGNSPLHFGNGTRLTVT.

The rearrangement joins TRBV20-1 to TRBJ1-5, with 9 nucleotides matching TRBD1. V lost 5 bases and J lost 4; bases outside the gene matches: 9. Germline assignment: CDR1 DFQATT and CDR2 SNEGSKA (reference sequence). The CDR3 is 15 residues long. CDR3 sequence reads: CSAGPQGALNQPQHF. The CDR3, as DNA: TGCAGTGCTGGCCCACAGGGGGCGCTGAATCAGCCCCAGCATTTT.

CDR3 in amino acids: CASSPRSYTGELFF. In DNA form, the CDR3 reads TGTGCCAGCAGCCCTCGATCGTACACCGGGGAGCTGTTTTTT. The chain couples TRBV7-6 to TRBJ2-2; D call uncertain. From germline, CDR1 is SGHVS and CDR2 FNYEAQ. The CDR3 covers 14 residues. Trimming cost V 5 bases and J 3 bases, with 10 bases left between them.

The chain uses TRBV20-1 and TRBJ2-7; no firm D call. Germline V gives CDR1 DFQATT, CDR2 SNEGSKA (reference sequence). V lost 0 bases to trimming and J lost 0 bases, with 3 bases between them. The CDR3 has 12 amino acids. DNA for the CDR3: TGCAGTGCTAGAGAGGACTCCTACGAGCAGTACTTC. This encodes CSAREDSYEQYF.

The chain carries TRBV12-3 or TRBV12-4 and TRBJ2-1, with D perhaps matching TRBD2 (6 bases). The CDR3 extends over 17 amino acids. V lost 7 bases and J 4 bases, leaving 23 bases between the germline ends. CDR3 protein: CASTVGGSGAVYNEQFF. The CDR3 DNA reads as TGTGCCAGCACCGTGGGCGGTAGCGGAGCCGTTTACAATGAGCAGTTCTTC.

This chain joins TRBV12-3 or TRBV12-4 and TRBJ1-5, with no clear D. This CDR3 is built from 13 residues. V was shortened by 6 bases and J by 3 bases, with 9 bases between the two germline ends. This chain's CDR3 is CASRSQINQPQHF. The CDR3 bases are TGTGCCAGCAGGTCACAGATCAATCAGCCCCAGCATTTT.

The chain uses TRBV10-3 and TRBJ1-1; no definite D call. The CDR3 runs to 15 residues. CDR1 ENHRY and CDR2 SYGVKD come from the germline V gene. The V end lost 0 bases, the J end lost 7 bases, and 15 bases lay between the germline ends. The CDR3 bases are TGTGCCATCAGTGAGTCGAGATCTTCTGGAATTGAAGCTTTCTTT. Translating it yields CAISESRSSGIEAFF.

This clonotype was seen a few times. This rearrangement joins TRBV5-4 to TRBJ1-1; no clear D. The CDR3 covers 14 residues. Per germline, CDR1 SGHNT and CDR2 YYREEE (reference sequence). Trimming took off 0 bases at V and 2 bases at J, with 8 bases between the two ends. The CDR3 loop is CASSLVSGNTEAFF. Written as DNA, the CDR3 is TGTGCCAGCAGCTTGGTTTCTGGTAACACTGAAGCTTTCTTT.

This clonotype was observed a handful of times. The chain combines TRBV6-1 with TRBJ1-2; no clear D. Trimming pared 2 bases from V and 4 bases from J, leaving 8 bases between. Germline CDR1 and CDR2: MNHNS and SASEGT. The CDR3 has 13 residues. The CDR3 loop is CASSERALYGYTF. CDR3 coding DNA: TGTGCCAGCAGTGAACGGGCGCTCTATGGCTACACCTTC.

The table lists this clonotype with a few counts. The chain has TRBV11-2 and TRBJ2-7; 9 bases align to TRBD1. CDR3 length: 16 residues. Germline loops: CDR1 SGHAT, CDR2 FQNNGV. V was pared by 3 bases and J by 6 bases, with 12 bases of the junction left unmatched. In nucleotides, the CDR3 is TGTGCCAGCAGCTTTTCCCCGGGACAGGGTATCTCCGAGCAGTACTTC. This translates into CASSFSPGQGISEQYF.

This clonotype has more than one count but fewer than ten. V gene TRBV7-2 combines with J gene TRBJ1-2, with D possibly being TRBD1 (6 bases). This CDR3 spans 17 amino acids. Trimming left V 8 bases short and J 8 bases short, with 30 bases between. Germline assignment: CDR1 SGHTA and CDR2 FQGNSA. The DNA for the CDR3 is TGTGCCAGCTCCACGGGGGGCCACCATCTCCCCGCCGAAGGCTACACCTTC. This translates into CASSTGGHHLPAEGYTF.

The chain employs TRBV5-1 and TRBJ1-1; 9 bases agree with TRBD1. The length of the CDR3 is 18 residues. The V segment lost 4 bases and the J segment 1 base; nucleotides outside the gene matches: 14. Germline V CDR1 and CDR2: SGHRS, YFSETQ. The CDR3 DNA reads as TGCGCCAGCAGCCGAACCCAGGGACAGGGCTCATCGAACACTGAAGCTTTCTTT. Amino acids: CASSRTQGQGSSNTEAFF.

V and J are TRBV7-2 and TRBJ1-1; unclear D gene. The germline CDR1 and CDR2 sequences are SGHTA and FQGNSA. There are 14 residues in the CDR3. V was pared by 4 bases and J by 0 bases, with 9 bases between. The CDR3 here is CASSSTVMNTEAFF. Written as DNA, the CDR3 is TGTGCCAGCAGCTCTACAGTAATGAACACTGAAGCTTTCTTT.

The gene calls are TRBV9 and TRBJ2-2; D gene ambiguous. The CDR3 runs 13 residues. Germline CDR1 SGDLS, CDR2 YYNGEE. V lost 1 base and J 6 bases, leaving 7 bases between the germline ends. The CDR3 nucleotides are TGTGCCAGCAGCGTACAGGACGCCGGGGAGCTGTTTTTT. The encoded protein is CASSVQDAGELFF.

The rearrangement uses TRBV20-1 and TRBJ1-6; D remains unclear. The germline gives CDR1 DFQATT, CDR2 SNEGSKA (reference sequence). V was pared by 1 base and J by 2 bases, with 9 bases between. This CDR3 region has 15 residues. This CDR3 is CSARGQITYNSPLHF. CDR3 coding DNA: TGCAGTGCTAGAGGGCAGATTACCTATAATTCACCCCTCCACTTT.

V usage is TRBV11-2 and J usage is TRBJ2-5; 9 bases agree with TRBD2. The CDR3 is made up of 17 amino acids. CDR1 is SGHAT and CDR2 is FQNNGV in the germline V gene. V trimming: 5 bases; J trimming: 5 bases; junction bases outside the gene matches: 15. The CDR3: CASSPPLGREGRETQYF. The DNA of the CDR3 is TGTGCCAGCAGCCCCCCCCTTGGGCGGGAGGGCCGGGAGACCCAGTACTTC.

This clonotype has more than one count but fewer than ten. This rearrangement joins TRBV5-1 to TRBJ1-4; 8 nucleotides match TRBD1. V dropped 4 bases and J dropped 7; count of bases not matched to a gene: 6. Germline CDR1 and CDR2: SGHRS and YFSETQ. This CDR3 comprises 14 residues. The CDR3 reads CASSIAGGGEKLFF. The CDR3 coding sequence is TGCGCCAGCAGCATCGCAGGGGGCGGTGAAAAACTGTTTTTT.

This clonotype was picked up a small number of times. The V and J genes are TRBV5-1 and TRBJ1-1; no clear D. Germline assignment: CDR1 SGHRS and CDR2 YFSETQ. Trimming took off 4 bases at V and 0 bases at J, with 13 bases between the two ends. The CDR3 runs 15 residues. CDR3 in DNA: TGCGCCAGCAGCCTGGGCGGGGATATGAACACTGAAGCTTTCTTT. Translated: CASSLGGDMNTEAFF.

This clonotype turned up a few times. This chain joins TRBV4-1 and TRBJ2-5; perhaps TRBD2 as D (5 bases). The CDR3 covers 13 residues. Germline V gene sequence: CDR1 MGHRA, CDR2 YSYEKL. The V end was cut by 1 base, the J end by 4 bases, with 7 bases between. The CDR3: CASSQGTAETQYF. CDR3 DNA sequence: TGCGCCAGCAGCCAAGGGACTGCAGAGACCCAGTACTTC.

The chain carries TRBV6-1 and TRBJ1-1; perhaps TRBD1 as D (5 bases). Between the trimmed V and J ends, which lost 4 bases and 5 bases, there was a span of 17 bases. CDR3 length: 15 residues. Germline V gene data show CDR1 as MNHNS and CDR2 as SASEGT. CDR3 amino acids: CASSGQGRLLTEAFF. The DNA of the CDR3 is TGTGCCAGCAGTGGGCAGGGTCGGCTTTTAACTGAAGCTTTCTTT.

V is TRBV29-1 and J is TRBJ2-3; D possibly corresponds to TRBD1 (5 bases). From germline, CDR1 is SQVTM and CDR2 ANQGSEA. Trimming took 4 bases from V and 0 from J, leaving 17 bases between them. The CDR3 extends over 16 amino acids. The CDR3 DNA follows: TGCAGCGTTGCCTCCATCCCGGCAGGGAGCACAGATACGCAGTATTTT. Amino acid sequence: CSVASIPAGSTDTQYF.